Shown below are 14 T cell receptor beta chains from a single sample sequenced in a study of cytomegalovirus exposure and HLA in healthy donors. 60 Vbeta and 13 Jbeta primers were used in PCR. Clones were read by immunoSEQ multiplex PCR, and TCRdb kept only the in-frame ones, dropping some. The repertoire holds 150,000 to 200,000 clones, with under 85% as singletons. The sequencing sample was made of PBMCs. The receptors stem from a female donor in good health and CMV-seronegative.

The chain links TRBV7-6 to TRBJ2-1; 8 bases line up with TRBD1. Germline assignment: CDR1 SGHVS and CDR2 FNYEAQ. V trimming: 5 bases; J trimming: 8 bases; junction bases outside the gene matches: 11. CDR3 length: 15 amino acids. In DNA, the CDR3 is TGTGCCAGCAGCCGCCGCGGACAGGGTAACGATGAGCAGTTCTTC. Translation: CASSRRGQGNDEQFF. Complete variable domain (other parts from reference TRBV7-6 and TRBJ2-1): GAGVSQSPRYKVTKRGQDVALRCDPISGHVSLYWYRQALGQGPEFLTYFNYEAQQDKSGLPNDRFSAERPEGSISTLTIQRTEQRDSAMYRCASSRRGQGNDEQFFGPGTRLTVL.

This clone was observed once. CDR3 region: CASQPKAAQNPQETQYF. CDR3 DNA sequence: TGTGCCAGCCAACCTAAAGCTGCGCAAAACCCGCAAGAGACCCAGTACTTC. The chain has TRBV28 and TRBJ2-5; D unresolved. V was clipped by 8 bases and J by 2 bases, with 24 bases between them. CDR3 length: 17 amino acids. Germline CDR1 MDHEN, CDR2 SYDVKM.

A single count supports this clone. The chain carries TRBV19 and TRBJ1-1; tentatively, D is TRBD1 (6 bases). This CDR3 spans 12 amino acids. The germline CDR1 and CDR2 sequences are LNHDA and SQIVND (reference sequence). V was cut by 5 bases and J by 8 bases, with 12 bases left in between. DNA for the CDR3: TGTGCCAGTAGTTTGATCGACAGGGAAGCTTTCTTT. It yields the protein CASSLIDREAFF. The whole variable domain, filled in from reference TRBV19 and TRBJ1-1, reads DGGITQSPKYLFRKEGQNVTLSCEQNLNHDAMYWYRQDPGQGLRLIYYSQIVNDFQKGDIAEGYSVSREKKESFPLTVTSAQKNPTAFYLCASSLIDREAFFGQGTRLTVV.

This chain links TRBV10-3 with TRBJ1-2; 7 bases align to TRBD1. Germline loops: CDR1 ENHRY, CDR2 SYGVKD. Trimming removed 4 bases from V and 1 base from J; junction bases left unmatched: 6. This CDR3 region has 15 residues. CDR3 DNA sequence: TGTGCCATCAGTGGACAGGGCCTCCTTAACTATGGCTACACCTTC. This encodes CAISGQGLLNYGYTF.

This clone was recorded a few times. V is TRBV4-1 and J is TRBJ2-2; the match to TRBD1 covers 7 bases. CDR3 size: 15 residues. The J segment lost 5 bases and the V segment lost 4 bases, leaving 7 bases of the junction unmatched. CDR1 is MGHRA and CDR2 is YSYEKL in the germline V gene. Here the CDR3 DNA reads TGCGCCAGCAGCCCACTCGACAGGGATACCGGGGAGCTGTTTTTT. As protein: CASSPLDRDTGELFF.

This clone has at least ten counts. The chain recombines TRBV5-5 with TRBJ1-2; 7 bases agree with TRBD1. The CDR3 consists of 15 residues. Looked up from germline, CDR1 is SGHKS and CDR2 is YYEKEE (reference sequence). Losses at the gene ends were 4 bases for V and 5 bases for J; bases not matched to a gene: 11. The CDR3 nucleotides are TGTGCCAGCAGCCTAGGACAGGCAGAGGGGTATGGCTACACCTTC. Amino acid sequence: CASSLGQAEGYGYTF.

This clone showed up just a few times. The gene calls are TRBV29-1 and TRBJ2-2; D unclear. Germline CDR1 SQVTM, CDR2 ANQGSEA. This CDR3 is built from 15 residues. Trimming took 7 bases from V and 4 from J, leaving 19 bases between them. The CDR3 loop reads CSATVSSPLTGELFF. CDR3 coding DNA: TGCAGCGCTACGGTCTCATCCCCTCTCACCGGGGAGCTGTTTTTT.

This clone showed up just once. The genes are TRBV29-1 and TRBJ2-1, with 14 nucleotides matching TRBD2. Trimming cost V 4 bases and J 8 bases; bases outside gene matches: 16. Germline V CDR1 and CDR2: SQVTM, ANQGSEA. This CDR3 is 18 amino acids long. CDR3 region: CSVAGWDRGTSGSHEQFF. The CDR3, as DNA: TGCAGCGTTGCGGGCTGGGACAGGGGGACTAGCGGGAGCCATGAGCAGTTCTTC.

The rearrangement joins TRBV7-9 to TRBJ2-5; maybe TRBD1 (5 bases). CDR3 length: 15 amino acids. V lost 3 bases and J 1 base, leaving 12 bases between the germline ends. Per germline, CDR1 SEHNR and CDR2 FQNEAQ (reference sequence). The DNA of the CDR3 is TGTGCCAGCAGCTTTAGCAGGGATGTCCAAGAGACCCAGTACTTC. Its translation: CASSFSRDVQETQYF.

The chain employs TRBV18 and TRBJ1-1; maybe TRBD1 (6 bases). The CDR3 totals 13 residues. Looked up from germline, CDR1 is KGHSH and CDR2 is LQKENI. Trimming took off 3 bases at V and 7 bases at J, with 12 bases between the two ends. CDR3 nucleotide sequence: TGTGCCAGCTCACCTACGGGGGGCAATGAAGCTTTCTTT. Translation gives CASSPTGGNEAFF.

The rearrangement joins TRBV11-2 to TRBJ2-7, with 7 bases fitting TRBD2. The CDR3 runs 13 residues. Trimming cost V 3 bases and J 2 bases; bases outside gene matches: 1. The germline V gene has CDR1 SGHAT and CDR2 FQNNGV. The CDR3 protein is CASSFGTTYEQYF. In DNA, the CDR3 is TGTGCCAGCAGCTTCGGGACTACCTACGAGCAGTACTTC.

This chain links TRBV28 with TRBJ1-1; unclear D gene. The CDR3 extends over 14 amino acids. V lost 5 bases, J lost 4 bases, and 14 bases lay in between. The germline V gene has CDR1 MDHEN and CDR2 SYDVKM. CDR3 in amino acids: CASSPFTSGTEAFF. DNA of the CDR3: TGTGCCAGCAGTCCCTTTACTTCGGGCACTGAAGCTTTCTTT.

V usage is TRBV6-1 and J usage is TRBJ2-7; D remains ambiguous. The CDR3 is 15 amino acids. Trimming pared 0 bases from V and 0 bases from J, leaving 9 bases between. CDR1 is MNHNS and CDR2 is SASEGT in the germline V gene. The CDR3 protein is CASSEAQASSYEQYF. The CDR3 DNA follows: TGTGCCAGCAGTGAAGCCCAGGCGAGCTCCTACGAGCAGTACTTC.

This clone was seen more than once but under ten times. This chain joins TRBV7-3 and TRBJ1-1, with 8 positions matching TRBD1. V dropped 2 bases and J dropped 7; count of bases not matched to a gene: 0. In germline, CDR1 is SGHTA, CDR2 FQGTGA. The CDR3 spans 12 residues. The CDR3 DNA reads TGTGCCAGCAGCTTAGACAGGGGTGAAGCTTTCTTT. This gives the protein CASSLDRGEAFF.